Presented here are 28 T cell receptor beta chains from one specimen sequenced in a study of identical twins. MiXCR, run by TCRdb on the 5' RACE reads, gives a single entry per CDR3 protein. The sample lists a few hundred thousand distinct CDR3 sequences, just under 10% seen once, with roughly 3% in the top ten. The same sample was also studied in work on yellow fever vaccine responses in identical twins.

What was sequenced was PBMCs. All receptors derive from a woman under 30 in good health.

The chain recombines TRBV24-1 with TRBJ2-1; possible D gene TRBD2, 6 bases. Germline CDR1 and CDR2: KGHDR and SFDVKD. Trimming removed 9 bases at V and 4 bases at J, with 9 bases between. This CDR3 is 12 amino acids long. The CDR3: CATSGGYNEQFF. The CDR3 bases are TGTGCCACCTCTGGGGGGTACAATGAGCAGTTCTTC.

The rearrangement links TRBV5-1 to TRBJ2-7; tentatively, D is TRBD2 (6 bases). Germline CDR1 SGHRS, CDR2 YFSETQ. This CDR3 region has 13 residues. V lost 3 bases and J 6 bases, leaving 13 bases between the germline ends. The CDR3 reads CASSYYGGTEQYF. CDR3 in DNA: TGCGCCAGCAGCTACTACGGGGGTACCGAGCAGTACTTC.

This chain connects TRBV7-2 to TRBJ2-7, with D possibly being TRBD1 or TRBD2 (6 bases each). V lost 5 bases to trimming and J lost 1 base, with 18 bases between them. CDR1 is SGHTA and CDR2 is FQGNSA in the germline V gene. The CDR3 has 16 amino acids. The CDR3 nucleotides are TGTGCCAGCAGCCCAGGTGGGGGGCTTAGATCCTACGAGCAGTACTTC. Translation: CASSPGGGLRSYEQYF.

This clonotype appeared a few times. V and J are TRBV11-2 and TRBJ1-4, with a weak D call TRBD1 (5 bases). Germline V gene sequence: CDR1 SGHAT, CDR2 FQNNGV. The V and J ends lost 6 bases and 0 bases respectively, with 14 bases between them. The CDR3 length is 16 residues. DNA of the CDR3: TGTGCCAGCAGTGGATGGGAGGGGTCAACTAATGAAAAACTGTTTTTT. It is translated as CASSGWEGSTNEKLFF.

The sample holds a few counts of this clonotype. This chain joins TRBV20-1 and TRBJ2-7; D not resolved. This CDR3 comprises 15 residues. From germline, CDR1 is DFQATT and CDR2 SNEGSKA (reference sequence). Trimming took off 0 bases at V and 1 base at J, with 13 bases between the two ends. CDR3 amino acids: CSARDPSLESYEQYF. The DNA of the CDR3 is TGCAGTGCTAGAGACCCCTCCCTAGAATCCTACGAGCAGTACTTC.

The gene calls are TRBV16 and TRBJ2-7; 11 positions agree with TRBD1. The V and J ends lost 5 bases and 7 bases, in that order; junction bases with no gene match: 13. CDR1 and CDR2 from the germline V gene are KGHSY and FQNENV. This CDR3 spans 16 amino acids. CDR3 nucleotides: TGTGCCAGCAGCAGAGGAGGGACAGGGGGTCTCCGAGAGCAGTACTTC. Translation: CASSRGGTGGLREQYF.

The gene calls are TRBV5-1 and TRBJ1-2; TRBD1 agrees at 8 bases. CDR1 SGHRS and CDR2 YFSETQ come from the germline V gene. The junction had 1 base not matched to a gene; V was cut back by 0 bases and J by 0 bases. The CDR3 sequence is 15 residues long. In DNA form, the CDR3 reads TGCGCCAGCAGCTTGGGGGGACAGGCTAACTATGGCTACACCTTC. The encoded protein is CASSLGGQANYGYTF.

V gene TRBV3-1 combines with J gene TRBJ2-5; TRBD2 matches 7 bases. The V gene end was trimmed by 0 bases and the J gene end by 0 bases; junction bases not matched to a gene: 7. CDR3 size: 17 residues. CDR1 and CDR2 from the germline V gene are LGHDT and YNNKEL (reference sequence). CDR3 region: CASSQDFGGGDQETQYF. The CDR3 coding sequence is TGTGCCAGCAGCCAAGATTTTGGCGGGGGTGACCAAGAGACCCAGTACTTC.

This clonotype was seen more than once but under ten times. V usage is TRBV10-3 and J usage is TRBJ2-3, with D possibly being TRBD2 (5 bases). This CDR3 has 15 amino acids. Trimming removed 7 bases at V and 5 bases at J, with 19 bases between. Germline assignment: CDR1 ENHRY and CDR2 SYGVKD. CDR3 DNA: TGTGCCATCACCGAGGACCCACGGGGATTAGATACGCAGTATTTT. Protein product: CAITEDPRGLDTQYF.

In this sample, this clonotype turned up a few times. The chain is built from TRBV20-1 and TRBJ2-3; the match to TRBD2 covers 10 bases. Trimming took 4 bases from V and 5 from J; bases not matched to a gene: 6. This CDR3 has 14 residues. Germline V lookup: CDR1 DFQATT, CDR2 SNEGSKA (reference sequence). Here the CDR3 DNA reads TGCAGTGCTATCGGGACTAGCGACCAAGATACGCAGTATTTT. Its protein is CSAIGTSDQDTQYF.

The chain links TRBV20-1 to TRBJ2-1, with TRBD2 identical over 7 bases. The J segment lost 4 bases and the V segment lost 5 bases, leaving 8 bases of the junction unmatched. The germline V gene has CDR1 DFQATT and CDR2 SNEGSKA (reference sequence). The CDR3 covers 14 residues. This chain's CDR3 is CSAETAGRYNEQFF. The CDR3, as DNA: TGCAGTGCTGAAACAGCGGGAAGGTACAATGAGCAGTTCTTC.

In this sample, this clonotype turned up a few times. The J gene is TRBJ2-7, the V gene TRBV5-1; tentatively, D is TRBD2 (5 bases). Per the germline V gene, CDR1 is SGHRS and CDR2 is YFSETQ. With 4 bases removed from V and 4 bases from J, the gap between germline ends came to 12 bases. The CDR3 contains 13 residues. CDR3 region: CASSQLPGYEQYF. CDR3 DNA: TGCGCCAGCAGCCAACTCCCGGGATACGAGCAGTACTTC.

The chain combines TRBV7-8 with TRBJ1-2, with 7 bases matching TRBD1. Germline assignment: CDR1 SGHVS and CDR2 FQNEAQ. The CDR3 has 15 amino acids. V was clipped by 5 bases and J by 4 bases; unmatched bases: 10. This chain's CDR3 is CASSLGQGVPYGYTF. The CDR3 DNA follows: TGTGCCAGCAGCCTGGGGCAGGGGGTCCCCTATGGCTACACCTTC.

This clonotype was detected ten times or more. This rearrangement joins TRBV5-1 to TRBJ1-6, with 10 bases aligning to TRBD1. Per the germline V gene, CDR1 is SGHRS and CDR2 is YFSETQ. CDR3 length: 14 amino acids. V lost 7 bases and J lost 11; bases outside the gene matches: 9. The CDR3 DNA reads as TGCGCCAGCGCGACAGGGGGCGCCGGGACACCCCTCCACTTT. Encoded protein: CASATGGAGTPLHF. The complete variable domain, with remaining parts taken from reference TRBV5-1 and TRBJ1-6, reads KAGVTQTPRYLIKTRGQQVTLSCSPISGHRSVSWYQQTPGQGLQFLFEYFSETQRNKGNFPGRFSGRQFSNSRSEMNVSTLELGDSALYLCASATGGAGTPLHFGNGTRLTVT.

V is TRBV11-2 and J is TRBJ2-7; tentatively, D is TRBD1 (5 bases). There are 14 residues in the CDR3. Deletions cut 3 bases from V and 0 bases from J, with 9 bases between. Germline CDR1 and CDR2: SGHAT and FQNNGV. The CDR3 protein is CASSFDRISYEQYF. The CDR3 bases are TGTGCCAGCAGCTTTGACAGAATCTCCTACGAGCAGTACTTC.

The table lists this clonotype with many counts. The V call is TRBV10-3, the J call TRBJ2-3; tentative D call: TRBD2 (7 bases). CDR3 length: 15 residues. Germline CDR1 ENHRY, CDR2 SYGVKD. Trimming left V 8 bases short and J 2 bases short, with 17 bases between. The CDR3 reads CAIREAGAPTDTQYF. The DNA for the CDR3 is TGTGCCATCCGGGAGGCAGGGGCCCCCACAGATACGCAGTATTTT.

This clonotype was seen a few times. The chain links TRBV6-2 or TRBV6-3 to TRBJ1-2; D is uncertain. Trimming stripped 5 bases from V and 8 bases from J, with 9 bases between. The CDR3 extends over 11 amino acids. Germline CDR1 MNHEY, CDR2 SVGEGT. The CDR3 nucleotides read TGTGCCAGCAGTCTTCTGGAAGGCTACACCTTC. It codes for CASSLLEGYTF.

This chain joins TRBV7-3 and TRBJ2-1, with 9 bases identical to TRBD2. The CDR3 has 16 amino acids. Germline V gene data show CDR1 as SGHTA and CDR2 as FQGTGA. Trimming at V came to 1 base and at J to 8 bases, leaving 9 bases not matched to a gene. The CDR3 DNA reads TGTGCCAGCAGCTTAAGGCGGGGGGGTCCCCTGGATGAGCAGTTCTTC. It specifies CASSLRRGGPLDEQFF.

The V call is TRBV10-3, the J call TRBJ2-1; tentative D call: TRBD2 (5 bases). Germline V gene sequence: CDR1 ENHRY, CDR2 SYGVKD. This CDR3 spans 15 amino acids. Trimming pared 3 bases from V and 2 bases from J, leaving 11 bases between. In nucleotides, the CDR3 is TGTGCCATCAGTGAAGGTAGCGCCGCCTACAATGAGCAGTTCTTC. This encodes CAISEGSAAYNEQFF.

In DNA, the CDR3 is TGTGCCAGCAGTGACTTGGGAGGTAGGCGGCGGAATGAGCAGTTCTTC. It translates to CASSDLGGRRRNEQFF. The chain uses TRBV6-4 and TRBJ2-1; a weak D match, TRBD2 (6 bases). This CDR3 contains 16 residues. V was cut by 1 base and J by 7 bases, with 17 bases left in between. CDR1 is MRHNA and CDR2 is SNTAGT in the germline V gene.

This clonotype was seen only a few times. V gene TRBV5-1 combines with J gene TRBJ2-3; maybe TRBD2 (5 bases). The CDR3 is 19 amino acids. The germline V gene has CDR1 SGHRS and CDR2 YFSETQ. With 3 bases removed from V and 7 bases from J, the gap between germline ends came to 30 bases. The CDR3 here is CASSSDPVEDAWVMNTQYF. CDR3 sequence (DNA): TGCGCCAGCAGCTCTGACCCCGTGGAGGATGCATGGGTCATGAATACGCAGTATTTT.

Only a few counts were recorded for this clonotype. This chain uses TRBV19 with TRBJ2-5, with D maybe TRBD1 (5 bases). The length of the CDR3 is 12 residues. The germline V and J ends were trimmed by 8 bases and 4 bases, with 11 bases remaining between them. The germline V gene has CDR1 LNHDA and CDR2 SQIVND (reference sequence). CDR3 coding DNA: TGTGCCAGTGGGTTCCAGGGAGAGACCCAGTACTTC. It translates to CASGFQGETQYF.

There are many counts of this clonotype. V gene TRBV7-9 combines with J gene TRBJ2-7, with D unresolved. This CDR3 has 15 residues. The V end was cut by 4 bases, the J end by 5 bases, with 18 bases between. Germline CDR1 is SEHNR and CDR2 is FQNEAQ (reference sequence). The CDR3 DNA follows: TGTGCCAGCAGCTCACCTGAGCGAGAGGCGAACGAGCAGTACTTC. This sequence encodes CASSSPEREANEQYF.

This clonotype has just a few counts. The chain recombines TRBV4-3 with TRBJ2-1; perhaps D is TRBD1 or TRBD2 (5 bases each). V was pared by 2 bases and J by 8 bases, with 10 bases between. Germline lookup yields CDR1 LGHNA and CDR2 YSLEER. The length of the CDR3 is 13 residues. CDR3 bases: TGCGCCAGCAGCCAACGACGGGGCTATGAGCAGTTCTTC. Translation gives CASSQRRGYEQFF.

There are a few counts of this clonotype. The gene calls are TRBV18 and TRBJ1-2; TRBD1 matches at 11 bases. The CDR3 is 15 residues long. CDR1 is KGHSH and CDR2 is LQKENI in the germline V gene. The junction had 6 bases not matched to a gene; V was cut back by 3 bases and J by 6 bases. CDR3 in amino acids: CASSPTDRGLDGYTF. CDR3 sequence (DNA): TGTGCCAGCTCACCGACGGACAGGGGGCTAGATGGCTACACCTTC.

In its sample, this clonotype was seen a few times. The gene calls are TRBV7-8 and TRBJ1-6; D unclear. CDR1 is SGHVS and CDR2 is FQNEAQ in the germline V gene. V was cut by 2 bases and J by 5 bases, with 7 bases left in between. The CDR3 covers 14 residues. This CDR3 is CASSLITDNSPLHF. In nucleotides, the CDR3 is TGTGCCAGCAGCTTAATCACAGATAATTCACCCCTCCACTTT.

This clonotype was seen many times. The chain employs TRBV3-1 and TRBJ2-2; 8 bases line up with TRBD2. V lost 8 bases to trimming and J lost 7 bases; unmatched junction nucleotides: 12. From germline, CDR1 is LGHDT and CDR2 YNNKEL (reference sequence). The CDR3 has 15 amino acids. The CDR3 nucleotides are TGTGCCAGCCTCCCGCGGGGGGCACTGATCGGGGAGCTGTTTTTT. Translation: CASLPRGALIGELFF.

Comments on this clonotype: This sequence may be a read error, since a much larger clone differs from it by one base. The chain links TRBV6-1 to TRBJ2-3; 12 bases are shared with TRBD1. There are 16 residues in the CDR3. The germline V gene has CDR1 MNHNS and CDR2 SASEGT. CDR3 sequence (DNA): TGTGCCAGCAGTGAAGCGCCCGGGACAGGGGGCGTTACGCATTATTTT. Residues: CASSEAPGTGGVTHYF.